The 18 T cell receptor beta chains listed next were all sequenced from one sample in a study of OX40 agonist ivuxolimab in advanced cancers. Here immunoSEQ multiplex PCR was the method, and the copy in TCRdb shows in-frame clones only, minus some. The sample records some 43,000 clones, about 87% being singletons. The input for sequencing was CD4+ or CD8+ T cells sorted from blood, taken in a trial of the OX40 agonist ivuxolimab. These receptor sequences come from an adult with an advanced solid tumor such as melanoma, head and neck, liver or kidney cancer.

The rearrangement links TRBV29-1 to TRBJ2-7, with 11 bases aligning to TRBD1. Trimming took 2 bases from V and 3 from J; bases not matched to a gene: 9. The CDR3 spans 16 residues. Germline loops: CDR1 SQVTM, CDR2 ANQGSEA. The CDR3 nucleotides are TGCAGCGTTGAATTACGGGACAGGGGGGCCCTCTACGAGCAGTACTTC. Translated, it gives CSVELRDRGALYEQYF.

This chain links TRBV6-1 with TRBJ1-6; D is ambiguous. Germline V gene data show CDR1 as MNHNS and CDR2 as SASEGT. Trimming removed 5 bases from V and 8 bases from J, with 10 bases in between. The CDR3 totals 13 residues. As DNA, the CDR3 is TGTGCCAGCAGTTATTTCTGGGATTCACCCCTCCACTTT. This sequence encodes CASSYFWDSPLHF.

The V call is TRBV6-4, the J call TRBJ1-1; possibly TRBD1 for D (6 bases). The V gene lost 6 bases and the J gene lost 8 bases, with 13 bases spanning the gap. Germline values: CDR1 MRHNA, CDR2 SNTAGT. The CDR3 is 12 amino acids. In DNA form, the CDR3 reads TGTGCCAGCAGCCACAGGGTGGTCGAAGCTTTCTTT. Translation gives CASSHRVVEAFF.

The CDR3 DNA reads TGTGCCAGCAGTCCTCAAGGGGCCGGGGAGCTGTTTTTT. This sequence encodes CASSPQGAGELFF. This chain uses TRBV6-6 with TRBJ2-2, with D maybe TRBD1 (5 bases). The CDR3 consists of 13 residues. Trimming left V 5 bases short and J 6 bases short, with 10 bases between. CDR1 is MNHNY and CDR2 is SVGAGI in the germline V gene (reference sequence).

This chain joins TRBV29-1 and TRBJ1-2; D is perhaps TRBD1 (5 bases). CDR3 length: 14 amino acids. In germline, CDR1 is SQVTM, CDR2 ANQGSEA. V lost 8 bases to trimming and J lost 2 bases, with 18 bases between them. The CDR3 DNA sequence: TGCAGCACACCGTGGGAGGGGTACAACTATGGCTACACCTTC. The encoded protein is CSTPWEGYNYGYTF.

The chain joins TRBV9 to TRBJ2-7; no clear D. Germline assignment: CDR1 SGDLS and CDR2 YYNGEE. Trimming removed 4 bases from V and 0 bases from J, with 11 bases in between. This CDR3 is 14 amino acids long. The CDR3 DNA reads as TGTGCCAGCAGCTCTAGAGAATACTCCTACGAGCAGTACTTC. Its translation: CASSSREYSYEQYF.

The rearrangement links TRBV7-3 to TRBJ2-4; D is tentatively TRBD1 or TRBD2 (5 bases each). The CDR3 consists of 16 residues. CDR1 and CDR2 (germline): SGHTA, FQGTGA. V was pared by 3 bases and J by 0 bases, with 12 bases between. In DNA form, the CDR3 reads TGTGCCAGCAGCTTTCTTAGGGACCTAGCCAAAAACATTCAGTACTTC. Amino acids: CASSFLRDLAKNIQYF.

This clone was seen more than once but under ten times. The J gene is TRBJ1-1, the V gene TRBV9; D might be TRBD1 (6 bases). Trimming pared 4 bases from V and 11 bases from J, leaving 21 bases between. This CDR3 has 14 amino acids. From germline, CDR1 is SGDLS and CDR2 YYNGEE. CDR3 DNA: TGTGCCAGCAGCCCGCTTACCCGGGGGCAGTTTGCTTTCTTT. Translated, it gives CASSPLTRGQFAFF.

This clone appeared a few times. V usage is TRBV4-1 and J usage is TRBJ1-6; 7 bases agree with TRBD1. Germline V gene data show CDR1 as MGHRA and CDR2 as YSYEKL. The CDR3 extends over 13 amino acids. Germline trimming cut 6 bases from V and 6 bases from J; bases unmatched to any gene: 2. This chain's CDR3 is CASRGTVNSPLHF. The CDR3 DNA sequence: TGCGCCAGCAGGGGGACAGTTAATTCACCCCTCCACTTT.

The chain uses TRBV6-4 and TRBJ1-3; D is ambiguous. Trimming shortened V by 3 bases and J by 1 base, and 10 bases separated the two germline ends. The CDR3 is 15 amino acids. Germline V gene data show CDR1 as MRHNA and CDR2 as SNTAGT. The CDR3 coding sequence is TGTGCCAGCAGTGAATCGCCAGAGTCTGGAAACACCATATATTTT. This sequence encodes CASSESPESGNTIYF.

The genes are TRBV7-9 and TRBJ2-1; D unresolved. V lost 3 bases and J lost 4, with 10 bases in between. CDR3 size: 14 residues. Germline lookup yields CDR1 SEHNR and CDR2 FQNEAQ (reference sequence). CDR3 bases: TGTGCCAGCAGCTTTTTGATGGAGTACAATGAGCAGTTCTTC. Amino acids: CASSFLMEYNEQFF. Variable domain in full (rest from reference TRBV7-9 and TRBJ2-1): DTGVSQNPRHKITKRGQNVTFRCDPISEHNRLYWYRQTLGQGPEFLTYFQNEAQLEKSRLLSDRFSAERPKGSFSTLEIQRTEQGDSAMYLCASSFLMEYNEQFFGPGTRLTVL.

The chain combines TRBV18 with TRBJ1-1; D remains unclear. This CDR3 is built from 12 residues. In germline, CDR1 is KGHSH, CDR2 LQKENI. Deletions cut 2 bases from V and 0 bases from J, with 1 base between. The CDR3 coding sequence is TGTGCCAGCTCACCAATGAACACTGAAGCTTTCTTT. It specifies CASSPMNTEAFF.

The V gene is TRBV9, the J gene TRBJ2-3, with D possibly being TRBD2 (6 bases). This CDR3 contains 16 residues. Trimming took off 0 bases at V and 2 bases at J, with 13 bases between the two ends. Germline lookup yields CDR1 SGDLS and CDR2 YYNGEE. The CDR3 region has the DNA TGTGCCAGCAGCGTAGATTCGCGGGGCTACACAGATACGCAGTATTTT. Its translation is CASSVDSRGYTDTQYF.

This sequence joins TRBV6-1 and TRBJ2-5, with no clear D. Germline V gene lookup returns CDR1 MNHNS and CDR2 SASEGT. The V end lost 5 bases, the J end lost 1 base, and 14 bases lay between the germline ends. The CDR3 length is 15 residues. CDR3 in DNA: TGTGCCAGCAGTACCTACTTTCAGCTCCAAGAGACCCAGTACTTC. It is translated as CASSTYFQLQETQYF.

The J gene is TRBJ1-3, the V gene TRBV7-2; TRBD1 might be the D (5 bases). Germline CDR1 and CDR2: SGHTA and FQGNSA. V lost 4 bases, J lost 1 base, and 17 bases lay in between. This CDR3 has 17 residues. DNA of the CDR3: TGTGCCAGCAGCTCCAGTGAACAAGACAGATCTGGAAACACCATATATTTT. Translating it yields CASSSSEQDRSGNTIYF.

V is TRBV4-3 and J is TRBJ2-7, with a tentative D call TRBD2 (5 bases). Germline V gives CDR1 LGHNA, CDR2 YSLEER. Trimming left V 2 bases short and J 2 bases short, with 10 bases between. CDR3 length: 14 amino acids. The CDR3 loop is CASSQKSGAYEQYF. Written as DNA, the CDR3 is TGCGCCAGCAGCCAAAAATCCGGGGCCTACGAGCAGTACTTC.

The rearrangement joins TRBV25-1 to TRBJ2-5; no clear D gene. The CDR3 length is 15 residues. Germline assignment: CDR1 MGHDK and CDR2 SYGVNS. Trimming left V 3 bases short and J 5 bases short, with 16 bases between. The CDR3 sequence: CASSEGPGPGETQYF. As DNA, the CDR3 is TGTGCCAGCAGTGAGGGCCCGGGCCCTGGGGAGACCCAGTACTTC.

CDR3 loop: CASSMRTERNTEAFF. CDR3 DNA: TGTGCCAGTAGTATGAGGACAGAGAGGAACACTGAAGCTTTCTTT. This chain joins TRBV19 and TRBJ1-1, with TRBD1 as a possible D gene (6 bases). Per germline, CDR1 LNHDA and CDR2 SQIVND (reference sequence). The CDR3 covers 15 residues. V was trimmed by 3 bases and J by 1 base, leaving 12 bases between them.